This TCR beta chain was documented in a study of blood T cell repertoires in COVID-19. For the study at large: The United States, Italy and Spain provided the acute and convalescent COVID-19 samples. In each case, the material was cDNA or gDNA derived from T cells, B-cell-depleted T cells, or PBMCs.

This clone was observed a few times. The CDR3 totals 13 residues. The V and J ends lost 4 bases and 7 bases respectively, with 14 bases between them. Per the germline V gene, CDR1 is SGHRS and CDR2 is YFSETQ. Per the original methods: Researchers report that nucleated cell counts were estimated from reference gene primer amplification. Profiled with immunoSEQ multiplex PCR; TCRdb holds only in-frame clones, not every one. The DNA was the basis for D and trimming; V, J and clone size are from that table. The data contain some 250,000 clones, over 70% of them seen just once; the ten biggest clones take up around 5.4%.

The rearrangement links TRBV5-1 to TRBJ1-1; D perhaps matches TRBD1 (6 bases). The TCR comes from an elderly man with acute or convalescent COVID-19. The specimen was peripheral blood. The CDR3 nucleotides read TGCGCCAGCAGCGTACTCCCAGGGGTTGAAGCTTTCTTT. This gives the protein CASSVLPGVEAFF.